This TCR beta chain was obtained from a study of T-cell memory formation after mild COVID-19. Study-level information: There were largely donor-specific TCR clusters. Overall study results and limits: Shrinking CD4+ clones were chiefly CM and EM; CD8+ ones were chiefly EMRA.

Researchers used 5'RACE with constant-segment primers to make TCR alpha and TCR beta cDNA libraries that carry sample barcodes and UMIs. TCRdb re-derived calls from the 5' RACE reads in MiXCR, one entry per CDR3 protein. The sample holds about 440,000 distinct CDR3 sequences, around 20% seen once. Of note for this clonotype: What it recognizes is unknown.

This TCR was recovered from an adult woman who had mild COVID-19 (a few samples of this study predate the infection). Cell type and time point are not known. Sequencing was done on a sample of PBMCs or a T cell subset sorted from them (not recorded which).

In DNA form, the CDR3 reads TGTGCCAGCAGCCCATCTGGGACAGGGGGTCGTTATGGCTACACCTTC. Its translation: CASSPSGTGGRYGYTF. The V call is TRBV6-5, the J call TRBJ1-2; 11 bases are a match to TRBD1. The V gene's germline CDR1 is MNHEY and CDR2 SVGAGI. The CDR3 loop spans 16 amino acids. V lost 6 bases to trimming and J lost 5 bases; unmatched junction nucleotides: 11.